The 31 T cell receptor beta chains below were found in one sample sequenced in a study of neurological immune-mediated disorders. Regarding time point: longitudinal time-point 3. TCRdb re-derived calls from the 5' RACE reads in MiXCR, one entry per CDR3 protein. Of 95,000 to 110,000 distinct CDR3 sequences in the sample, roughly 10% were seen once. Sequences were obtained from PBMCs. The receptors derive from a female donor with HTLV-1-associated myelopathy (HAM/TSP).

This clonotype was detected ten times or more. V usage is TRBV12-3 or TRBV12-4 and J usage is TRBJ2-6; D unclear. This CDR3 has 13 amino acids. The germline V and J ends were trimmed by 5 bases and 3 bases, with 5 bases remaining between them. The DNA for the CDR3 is TGTGCCAGCAGTCGAAATGGGGCCAACGTCCTGACTTTC. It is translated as CASSRNGANVLTF.

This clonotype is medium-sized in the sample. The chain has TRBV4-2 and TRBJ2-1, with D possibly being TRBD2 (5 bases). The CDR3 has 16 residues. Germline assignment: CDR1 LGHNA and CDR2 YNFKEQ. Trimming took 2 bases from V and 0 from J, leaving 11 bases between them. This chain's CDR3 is CASSQYQGSSYNEQFF. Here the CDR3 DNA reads TGTGCCAGCAGCCAATATCAAGGGAGCTCCTACAATGAGCAGTTCTTC.

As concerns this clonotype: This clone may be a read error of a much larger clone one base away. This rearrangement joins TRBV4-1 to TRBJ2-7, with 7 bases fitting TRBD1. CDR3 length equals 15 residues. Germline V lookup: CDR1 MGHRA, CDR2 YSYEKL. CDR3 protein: CASSQGTGGTYGQYF. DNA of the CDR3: TGCGCCAGCAGCCAAGGGACAGGCGGCACCTACGGGCAGTACTTC.

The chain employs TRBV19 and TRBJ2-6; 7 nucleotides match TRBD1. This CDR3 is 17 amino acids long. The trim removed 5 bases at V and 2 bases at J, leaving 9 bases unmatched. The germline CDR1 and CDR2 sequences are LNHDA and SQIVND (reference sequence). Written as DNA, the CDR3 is TGTGCCAGTAGTCCCTTTACAGGGGATACTGGGGCCAACGTCCTGACTTTC. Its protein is CASSPFTGDTGANVLTF.

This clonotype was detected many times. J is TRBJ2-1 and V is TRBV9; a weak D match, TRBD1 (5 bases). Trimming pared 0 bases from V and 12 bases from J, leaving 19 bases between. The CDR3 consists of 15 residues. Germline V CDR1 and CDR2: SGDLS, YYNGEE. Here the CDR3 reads CASSVAQGIFDRQFF. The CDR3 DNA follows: TGTGCCAGCAGCGTAGCTCAGGGTATCTTCGATCGGCAGTTCTTC.

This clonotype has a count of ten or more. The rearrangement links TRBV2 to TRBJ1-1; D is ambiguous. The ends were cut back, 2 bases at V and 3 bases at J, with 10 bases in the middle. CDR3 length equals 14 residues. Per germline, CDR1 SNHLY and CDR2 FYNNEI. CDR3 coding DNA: TGTGCCAGCAGTGAATCGGCCAGGCACACTGAAGCTTTCTTT. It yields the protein CASSESARHTEAFF.

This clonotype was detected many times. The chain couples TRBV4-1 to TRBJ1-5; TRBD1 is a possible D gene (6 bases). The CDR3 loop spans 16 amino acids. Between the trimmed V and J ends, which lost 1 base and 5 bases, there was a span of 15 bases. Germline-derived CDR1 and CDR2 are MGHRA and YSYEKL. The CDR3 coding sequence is TGCGCCAGCAGCCAAGTAGGTGGAGGGGGGGATCAGCCCCAGCATTTT. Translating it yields CASSQVGGGGDQPQHF.

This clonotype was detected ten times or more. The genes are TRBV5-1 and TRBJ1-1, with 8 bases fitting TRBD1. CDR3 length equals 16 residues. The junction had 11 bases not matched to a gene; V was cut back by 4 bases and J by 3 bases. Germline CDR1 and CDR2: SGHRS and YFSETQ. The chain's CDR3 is CASSRGTGSVDTEAFF. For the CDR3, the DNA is TGCGCCAGCAGCCGCGGGACAGGTAGTGTAGACACTGAAGCTTTCTTT.

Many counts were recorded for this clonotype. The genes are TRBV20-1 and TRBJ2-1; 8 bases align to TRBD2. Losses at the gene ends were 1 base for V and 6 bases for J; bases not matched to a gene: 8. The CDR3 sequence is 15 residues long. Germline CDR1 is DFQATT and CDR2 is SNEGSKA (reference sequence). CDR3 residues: CSARVSSGWPNEQFF. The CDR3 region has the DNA TGCAGTGCTAGAGTGTCTAGCGGGTGGCCCAATGAGCAGTTCTTC.

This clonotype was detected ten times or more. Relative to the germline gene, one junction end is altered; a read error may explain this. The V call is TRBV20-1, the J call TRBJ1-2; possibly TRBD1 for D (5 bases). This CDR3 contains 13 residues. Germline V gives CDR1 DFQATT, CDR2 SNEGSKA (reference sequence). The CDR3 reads CSARDPRVWDFHF. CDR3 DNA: TGCAGTGCTAGAGACCCCCGGGTTTGGGACTTCCACTTC.

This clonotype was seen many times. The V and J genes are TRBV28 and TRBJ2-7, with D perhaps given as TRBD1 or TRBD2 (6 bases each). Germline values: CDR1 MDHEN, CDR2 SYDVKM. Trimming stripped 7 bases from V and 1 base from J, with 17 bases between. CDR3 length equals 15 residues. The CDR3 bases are TGTGCCAGCACCAAAGGGGGGCGGAGTTCCTACGAGCAGTACTTC. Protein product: CASTKGGRSSYEQYF.

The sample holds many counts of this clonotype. CDR3 loop: CSVRWGDGNEQFF. The CDR3 DNA reads as TGCAGCGTCCGGTGGGGGGATGGCAATGAGCAGTTCTTC. The rearrangement uses TRBV29-1 and TRBJ2-1, with a weak D call TRBD2 (6 bases). The CDR3 consists of 13 residues. The V and J ends lost 6 bases and 6 bases respectively, with 15 bases between them. CDR1 and CDR2 (germline): SQVTM, ANQGSEA.

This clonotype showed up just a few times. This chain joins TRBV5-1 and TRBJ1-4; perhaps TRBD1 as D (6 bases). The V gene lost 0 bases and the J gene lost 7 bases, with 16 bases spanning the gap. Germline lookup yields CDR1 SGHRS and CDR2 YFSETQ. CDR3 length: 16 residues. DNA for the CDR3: TGCGCCAGCAGCTTGGACCTACAGGGTCGGAGTGAAAAACTGTTTTTT. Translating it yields CASSLDLQGRSEKLFF.

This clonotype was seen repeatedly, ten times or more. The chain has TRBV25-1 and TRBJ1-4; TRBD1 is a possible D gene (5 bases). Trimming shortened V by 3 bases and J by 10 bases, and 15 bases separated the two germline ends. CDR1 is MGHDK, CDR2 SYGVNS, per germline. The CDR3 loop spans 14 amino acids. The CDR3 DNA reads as TGTGCCAGCAGTGAGCCCGGGCCAGGGCCAAAACTGTTTTTT. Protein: CASSEPGPGPKLFF.

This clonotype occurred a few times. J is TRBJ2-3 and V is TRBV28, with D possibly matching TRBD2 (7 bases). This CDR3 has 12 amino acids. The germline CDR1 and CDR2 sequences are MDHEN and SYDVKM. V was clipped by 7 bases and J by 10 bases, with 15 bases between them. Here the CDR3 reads CASTPPRGPQYF. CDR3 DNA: TGTGCCAGCACTCCTCCGCGGGGGCCGCAGTATTTT.

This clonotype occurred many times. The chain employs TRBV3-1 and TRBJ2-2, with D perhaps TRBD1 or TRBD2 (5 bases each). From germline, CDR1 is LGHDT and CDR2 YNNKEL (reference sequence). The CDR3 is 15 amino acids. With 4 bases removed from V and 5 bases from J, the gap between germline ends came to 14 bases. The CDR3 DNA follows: TGTGCCAGCAGCCGAAGGGCCGAGGGGACCGGGGAGCTGTTTTTT. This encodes CASSRRAEGTGELFF.

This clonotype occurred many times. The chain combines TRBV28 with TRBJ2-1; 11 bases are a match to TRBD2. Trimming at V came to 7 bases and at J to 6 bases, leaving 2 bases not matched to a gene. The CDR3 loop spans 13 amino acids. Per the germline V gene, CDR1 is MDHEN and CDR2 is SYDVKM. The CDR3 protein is CASTSGGLNEQFF. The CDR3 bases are TGTGCCAGCACTAGCGGGGGGCTCAATGAGCAGTTCTTC. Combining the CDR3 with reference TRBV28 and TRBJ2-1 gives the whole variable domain DVKVTQSSRYLVKRTGEKVFLECVQDMDHENMFWYRQDPGLGLRLIYFSYDVKMKEKGDIPEGYSVSREKKERFSLILESASTNQTSMYLCASTSGGLNEQFFGPGTRLTVL.

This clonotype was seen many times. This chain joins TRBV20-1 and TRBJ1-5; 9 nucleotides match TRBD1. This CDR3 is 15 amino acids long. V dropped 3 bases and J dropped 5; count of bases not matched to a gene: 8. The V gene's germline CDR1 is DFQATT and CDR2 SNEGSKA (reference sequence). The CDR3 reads CSARTGGRLDQPQHF. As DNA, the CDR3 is TGCAGTGCTAGGACAGGGGGTAGGTTGGATCAGCCCCAGCATTTT.

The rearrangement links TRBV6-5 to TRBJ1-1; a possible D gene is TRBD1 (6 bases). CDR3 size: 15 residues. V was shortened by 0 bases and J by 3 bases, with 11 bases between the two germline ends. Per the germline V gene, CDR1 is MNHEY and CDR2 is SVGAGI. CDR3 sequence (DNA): TGTGCCAGCAGTTACTCAGCAGGGGTTGACACTGAAGCTTTCTTT. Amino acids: CASSYSAGVDTEAFF.

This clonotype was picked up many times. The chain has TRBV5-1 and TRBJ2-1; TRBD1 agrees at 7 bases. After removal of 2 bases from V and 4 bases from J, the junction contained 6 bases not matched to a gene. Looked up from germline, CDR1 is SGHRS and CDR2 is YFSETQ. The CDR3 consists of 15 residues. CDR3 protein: CASSFGQAQYNEQFF. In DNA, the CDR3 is TGCGCCAGCAGCTTTGGACAGGCCCAGTACAATGAGCAGTTCTTC.

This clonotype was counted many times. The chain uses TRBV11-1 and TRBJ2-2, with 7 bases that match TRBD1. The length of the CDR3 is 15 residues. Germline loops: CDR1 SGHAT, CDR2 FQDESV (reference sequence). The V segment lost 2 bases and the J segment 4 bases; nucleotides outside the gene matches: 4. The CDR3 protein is CASSLRQGGTGELFF. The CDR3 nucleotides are TGTGCCAGCAGCTTAAGACAGGGCGGCACCGGGGAGCTGTTTTTT.

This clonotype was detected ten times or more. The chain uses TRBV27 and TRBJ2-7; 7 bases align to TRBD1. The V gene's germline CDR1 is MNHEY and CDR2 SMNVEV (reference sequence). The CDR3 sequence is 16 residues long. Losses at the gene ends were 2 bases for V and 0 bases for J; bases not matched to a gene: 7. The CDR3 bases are TGTGCCAGCAGTTTAGGGATTAGACAGGGCTCCTACGAGCAGTACTTC. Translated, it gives CASSLGIRQGSYEQYF.

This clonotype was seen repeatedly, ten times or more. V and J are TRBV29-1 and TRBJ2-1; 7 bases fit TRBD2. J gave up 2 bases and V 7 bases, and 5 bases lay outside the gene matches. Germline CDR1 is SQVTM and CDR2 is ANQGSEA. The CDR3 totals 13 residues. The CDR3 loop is CSGRLATYNEQFF. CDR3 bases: TGCAGCGGCCGACTAGCTACCTACAATGAGCAGTTCTTC.

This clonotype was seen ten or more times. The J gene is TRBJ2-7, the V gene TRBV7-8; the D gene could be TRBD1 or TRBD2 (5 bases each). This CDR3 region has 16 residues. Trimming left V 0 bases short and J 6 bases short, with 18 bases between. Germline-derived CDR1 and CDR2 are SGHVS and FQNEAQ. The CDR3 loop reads CASSLAVSRRGTEQYF. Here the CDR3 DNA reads TGTGCCAGCAGCTTAGCGGTTTCCAGGCGAGGGACCGAGCAGTACTTC.

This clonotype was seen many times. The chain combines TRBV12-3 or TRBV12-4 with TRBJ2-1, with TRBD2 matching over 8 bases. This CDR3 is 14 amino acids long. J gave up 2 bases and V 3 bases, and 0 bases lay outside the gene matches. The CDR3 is CASSLTSAYNEQFF. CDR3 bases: TGTGCCAGCAGTTTGACTAGCGCCTACAATGAGCAGTTCTTC.

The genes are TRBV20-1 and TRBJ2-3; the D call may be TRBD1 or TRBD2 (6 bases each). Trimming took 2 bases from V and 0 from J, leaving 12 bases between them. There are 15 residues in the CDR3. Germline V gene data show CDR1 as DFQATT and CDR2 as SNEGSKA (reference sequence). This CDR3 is CSARPGGFSTDTQYF. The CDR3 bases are TGCAGTGCTAGACCCGGGGGCTTTAGCACAGATACGCAGTATTTT.

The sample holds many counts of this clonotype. CDR3 coding DNA: TGCAGTGCTAGAGATGCGTCGTCAGGGGGGATCGGGGAGCTGTTTTTT. Protein: CSARDASSGGIGELFF. The rearrangement links TRBV20-1 to TRBJ2-2; a weak D match, TRBD1 (7 bases). This CDR3 comprises 16 residues. Trimming took off 0 bases at V and 7 bases at J, with 18 bases between the two ends. Per the germline V gene, CDR1 is DFQATT and CDR2 is SNEGSKA (reference sequence).

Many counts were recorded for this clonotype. As DNA, the CDR3 is TGTGCCAGCAGTTTATCAGGGGAGGTCACTGAAGCTTTCTTT. Its translation is CASSLSGEVTEAFF. The chain links TRBV28 to TRBJ1-1; possibly TRBD1 for D (6 bases). V gave up 1 base and J gave up 4 bases, with 10 bases separating them. Germline V gene lookup returns CDR1 MDHEN and CDR2 SYDVKM. The CDR3 sequence is 14 residues long.

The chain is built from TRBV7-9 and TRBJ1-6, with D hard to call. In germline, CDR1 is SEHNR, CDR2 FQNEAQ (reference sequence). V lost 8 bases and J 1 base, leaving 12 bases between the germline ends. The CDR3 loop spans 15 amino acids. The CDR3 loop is CASGRDGSYNSPLHF. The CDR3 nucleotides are TGTGCCAGCGGCCGCGACGGGTCCTATAATTCACCCCTCCACTTT.

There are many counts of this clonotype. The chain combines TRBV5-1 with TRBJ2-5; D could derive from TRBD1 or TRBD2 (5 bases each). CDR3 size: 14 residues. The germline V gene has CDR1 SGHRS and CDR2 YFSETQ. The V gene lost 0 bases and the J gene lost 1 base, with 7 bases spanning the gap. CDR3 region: CASSLGGSQETQYF. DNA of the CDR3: TGCGCCAGCAGCTTGGGGGGGTCCCAAGAGACCCAGTACTTC.

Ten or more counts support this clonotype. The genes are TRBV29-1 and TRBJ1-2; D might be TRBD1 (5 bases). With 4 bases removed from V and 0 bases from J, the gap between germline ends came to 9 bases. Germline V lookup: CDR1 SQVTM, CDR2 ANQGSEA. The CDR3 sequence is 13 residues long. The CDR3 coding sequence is TGCAGCGTTGTTCACAGGTCTAACTATGGCTACACCTTC. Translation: CSVVHRSNYGYTF. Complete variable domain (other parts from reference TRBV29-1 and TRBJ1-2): SAVISQKPSRDICQRGTSLTIQCQVDSQVTMMFWYRQQPGQSLTLIATANQGSEATYESGFVIDKFPISRPNLTFSTLTVSNMSPEDSSIYLCSVVHRSNYGYTFGSGTRLTVV.